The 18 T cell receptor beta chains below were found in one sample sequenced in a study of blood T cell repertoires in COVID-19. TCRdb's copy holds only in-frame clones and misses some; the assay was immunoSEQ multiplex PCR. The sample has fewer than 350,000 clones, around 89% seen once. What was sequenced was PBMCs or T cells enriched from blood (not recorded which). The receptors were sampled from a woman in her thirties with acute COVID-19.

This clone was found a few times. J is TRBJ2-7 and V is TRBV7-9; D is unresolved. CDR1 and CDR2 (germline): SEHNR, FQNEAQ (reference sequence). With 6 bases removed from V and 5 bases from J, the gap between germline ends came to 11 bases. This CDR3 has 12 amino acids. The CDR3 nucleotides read TGTGCCAGCAGTTATCAAACTAACGAGCAGTACTTC. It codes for CASSYQTNEQYF.

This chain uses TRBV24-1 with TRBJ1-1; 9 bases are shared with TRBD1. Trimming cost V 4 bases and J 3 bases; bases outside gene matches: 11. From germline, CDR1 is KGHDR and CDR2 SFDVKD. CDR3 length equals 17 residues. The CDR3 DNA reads TGTGCCACCAGTGACCACCCAACAGGGGGCAAGGACACTGAAGCTTTCTTT. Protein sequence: CATSDHPTGGKDTEAFF.

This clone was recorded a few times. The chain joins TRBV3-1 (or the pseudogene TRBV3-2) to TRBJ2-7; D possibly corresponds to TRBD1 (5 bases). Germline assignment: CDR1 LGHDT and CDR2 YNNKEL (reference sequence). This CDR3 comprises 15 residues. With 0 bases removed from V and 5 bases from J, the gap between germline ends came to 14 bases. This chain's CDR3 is CASSQEGQGSNEQYF. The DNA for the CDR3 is TGTGCCAGCAGCCAAGAAGGGCAGGGAAGCAACGAGCAGTACTTC.

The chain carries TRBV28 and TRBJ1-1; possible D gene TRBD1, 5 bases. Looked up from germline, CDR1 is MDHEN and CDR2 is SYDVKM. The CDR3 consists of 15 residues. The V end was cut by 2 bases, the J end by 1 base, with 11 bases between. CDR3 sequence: CASSLPTTGNTEAFF. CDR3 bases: TGTGCCAGCAGTTTACCAACCACAGGGAACACTGAAGCTTTCTTT.

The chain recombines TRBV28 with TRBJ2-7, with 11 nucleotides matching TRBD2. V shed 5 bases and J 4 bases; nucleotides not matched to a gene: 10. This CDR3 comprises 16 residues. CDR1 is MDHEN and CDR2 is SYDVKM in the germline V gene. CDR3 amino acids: CASSLAASGRRYEQYF. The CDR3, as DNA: TGTGCCAGCAGTCTCGCGGCTAGCGGGAGGCGATACGAGCAGTACTTC. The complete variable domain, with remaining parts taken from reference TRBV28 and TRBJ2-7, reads DVKVTQSSRYLVKRTGEKVFLECVQDMDHENMFWYRQDPGLGLRLIYFSYDVKMKEKGDIPEGYSVSREKKERFSLILESASTNQTSMYLCASSLAASGRRYEQYFGPGTRLTVT.

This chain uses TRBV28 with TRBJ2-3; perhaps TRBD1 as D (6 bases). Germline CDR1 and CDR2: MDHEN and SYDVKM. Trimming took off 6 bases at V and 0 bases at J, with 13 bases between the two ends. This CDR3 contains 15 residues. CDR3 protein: CASSYLGTSTDTQYF. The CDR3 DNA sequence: TGTGCCAGCAGCTACCTAGGGACAAGCACAGATACGCAGTATTTT.

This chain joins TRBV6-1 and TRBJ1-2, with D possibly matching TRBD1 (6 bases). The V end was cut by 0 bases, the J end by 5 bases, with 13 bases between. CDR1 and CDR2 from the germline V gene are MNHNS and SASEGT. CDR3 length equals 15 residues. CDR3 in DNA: TGTGCCAGCAGTGAAGCTGTTTGGACAGAGTATGGCTACACCTTC. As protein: CASSEAVWTEYGYTF.

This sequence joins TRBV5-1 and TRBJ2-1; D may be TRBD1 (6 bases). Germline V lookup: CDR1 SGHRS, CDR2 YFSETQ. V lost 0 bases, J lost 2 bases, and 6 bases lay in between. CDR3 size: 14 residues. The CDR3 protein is CASSLDRAYNEQFF. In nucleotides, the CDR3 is TGCGCCAGCAGCTTGGACAGGGCCTACAATGAGCAGTTCTTC.

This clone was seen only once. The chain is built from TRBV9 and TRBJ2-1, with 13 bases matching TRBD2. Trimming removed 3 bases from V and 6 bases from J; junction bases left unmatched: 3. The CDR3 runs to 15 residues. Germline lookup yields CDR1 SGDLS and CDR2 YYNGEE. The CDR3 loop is CASSDGTSGINEQFF. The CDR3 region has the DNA TGTGCCAGCAGCGACGGGACTAGCGGGATCAATGAGCAGTTCTTC.

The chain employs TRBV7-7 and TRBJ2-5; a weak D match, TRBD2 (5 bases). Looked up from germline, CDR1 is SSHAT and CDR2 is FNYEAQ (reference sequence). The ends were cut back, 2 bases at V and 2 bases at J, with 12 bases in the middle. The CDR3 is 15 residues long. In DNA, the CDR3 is TGTGCCAGCAGCTTAAACAGCGGAGATCAAGAGACCCAGTACTTC. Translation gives CASSLNSGDQETQYF.

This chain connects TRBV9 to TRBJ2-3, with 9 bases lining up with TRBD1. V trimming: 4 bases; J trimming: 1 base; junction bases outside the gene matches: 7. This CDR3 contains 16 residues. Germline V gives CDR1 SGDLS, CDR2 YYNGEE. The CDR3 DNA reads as TGTGCCAGCAGCCTACGGACAGGGGCGGGCACAGATACGCAGTATTTT. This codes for CASSLRTGAGTDTQYF.

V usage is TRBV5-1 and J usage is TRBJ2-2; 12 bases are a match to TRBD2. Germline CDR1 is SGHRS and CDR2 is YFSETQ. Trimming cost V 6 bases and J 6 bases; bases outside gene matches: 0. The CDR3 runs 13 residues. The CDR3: CASTSGRAGELFF. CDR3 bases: TGCGCCAGCACTAGCGGGAGGGCCGGGGAGCTGTTTTTT.

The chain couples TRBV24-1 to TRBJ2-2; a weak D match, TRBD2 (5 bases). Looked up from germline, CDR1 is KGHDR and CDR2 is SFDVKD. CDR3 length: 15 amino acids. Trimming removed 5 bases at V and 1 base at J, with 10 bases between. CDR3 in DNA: TGTGCCACCAGTGTCCGCGGAGGGAACACCGGGGAGCTGTTTTTT. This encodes CATSVRGGNTGELFF.

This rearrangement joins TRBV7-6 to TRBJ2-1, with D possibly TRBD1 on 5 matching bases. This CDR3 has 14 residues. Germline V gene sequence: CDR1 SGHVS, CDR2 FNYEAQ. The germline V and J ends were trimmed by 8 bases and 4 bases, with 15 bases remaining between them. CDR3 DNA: TGTGCCAGCGGACAAGACAGTACATACAATGAGCAGTTCTTC. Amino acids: CASGQDSTYNEQFF.

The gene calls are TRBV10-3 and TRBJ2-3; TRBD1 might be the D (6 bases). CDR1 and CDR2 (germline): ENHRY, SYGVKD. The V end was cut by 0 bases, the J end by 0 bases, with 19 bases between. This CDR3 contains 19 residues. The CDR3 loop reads CAISESNLQGAASTDTQYF. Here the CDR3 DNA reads TGTGCCATCAGTGAGTCGAACTTACAGGGAGCGGCTAGCACAGATACGCAGTATTTT.

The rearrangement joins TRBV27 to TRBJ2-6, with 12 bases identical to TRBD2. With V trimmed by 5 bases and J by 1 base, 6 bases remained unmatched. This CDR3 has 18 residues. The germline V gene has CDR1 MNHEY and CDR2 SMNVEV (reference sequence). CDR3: CASSPELAGGSGANVLTF. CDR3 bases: TGTGCCAGCAGTCCCGAACTAGCGGGAGGTTCTGGGGCCAACGTCCTGACTTTC.

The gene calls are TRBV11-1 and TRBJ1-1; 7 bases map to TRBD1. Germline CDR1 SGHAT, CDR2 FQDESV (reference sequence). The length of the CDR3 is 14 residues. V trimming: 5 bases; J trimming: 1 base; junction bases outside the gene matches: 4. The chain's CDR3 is CASSIRQGNTEAFF. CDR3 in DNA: TGTGCCAGCAGCATTAGACAGGGGAACACTGAAGCTTTCTTT.

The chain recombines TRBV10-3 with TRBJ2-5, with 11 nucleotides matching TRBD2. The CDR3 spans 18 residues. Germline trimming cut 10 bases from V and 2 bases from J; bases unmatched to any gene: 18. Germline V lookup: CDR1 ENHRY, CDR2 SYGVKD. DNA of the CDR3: TGTGCCAGTAAGATCGGGACTAGCGGAGAGGGGATGCAAGAGACCCAGTACTTC. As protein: CASKIGTSGEGMQETQYF.